The sequence of this T cell receptor (beta chain) was determined in a study of blood T cell repertoires in COVID-19. As for the study in general: The samples span acute and convalescent COVID-19 from the United States, Italy and Spain.

The CDR3 is 14 amino acids. V was pared by 6 bases and J by 1 base, with 5 bases of the junction left unmatched. Germline loops: CDR1 MNHEY, CDR2 SMNVEV (reference sequence). Clones were sequenced by immunoSEQ multiplex PCR, and TCRdb holds only the in-frame ones, with some missing. The table has 150,000 to 200,000 clones, 70% to 90% seen once. The receptor's source is a woman aged 55-69 years with COVID-19, enrolled during active disease. The specimen sequenced was peripheral blood. V is TRBV27 and J is TRBJ1-1; 7 bases line up with TRBD1. CDR3 amino acids: CASRVTGTNTEAFF. The CDR3 bases are TGTGCCAGCAGGGTGACAGGGACGAACACTGAAGCTTTCTTT.